This T cell receptor (beta chain) was recovered during a study of human T cells and chemical hapten exposure. This clonotype was recorded a few times. Germline values: CDR1 WSHSY, CDR2 SAAADI. The CDR3 contains 16 residues. Trimming removed 2 bases at V and 3 bases at J, with 15 bases between. Using its own MiXCR run on the RACE reads, TCRdb lists one record per CDR3 protein. The sample carries 100,000 to 150,000 distinct CDR3 sequences, approximately 10% recorded once. Time point here: healthy volunteer bleed at 2 weeks. Total RNA was isolated from unfractionated whole blood. Sequenced sample: whole blood. The source is a male donor in good health. Some clones in this sample may be carry-over from other donors' samples. The chain has TRBV10-2 and TRBJ2-3, with TRBD1 as a possible D gene (6 bases). As DNA, the CDR3 is TGCGCCAGCAGTGAGGAGGTGGGGGCGCCGACAGATACGCAGTATTTT. Its translation is CASSEEVGAPTDTQYF.